This entry describes one T cell receptor beta chain. Its antigen is unidentified. These data are taken from a study of T cell responses to AZD1222 COVID-19 vaccine. Turning to the study itself: The study pooled second doses at about 4 or about 12 weeks. Study results and caveats: Vaccination with two AZD1222 doses was followed by a rise in Spike-specific TCR breadth and depth. Repertoires in all cases were sampled only once the peak T cell response had passed. Targeting of unmutated variant regions was reportedly seen in nearly half of spike-specific TCRs.

Clones were read by immunoSEQ multiplex PCR, and TCRdb kept only the in-frame ones, dropping some. The table shows about 160,000 clones, with roughly nine tenths occurring only once. J was trimmed by 7 bases and V by 2 bases; bases with no gene match: 0. The length of the CDR3 is 14 residues. Germline V lookup: CDR1 MRHNA, CDR2 SNTAGT. The genes are TRBV6-4 and TRBJ1-4; TRBD1 matches 11 bases. The origin of this receptor is an adult in good health. The input for sequencing was peripheral blood, taken on day 0 of AZD1222 vaccination. CDR3 loop: CASSDGQGAEKLFF. CDR3 bases: TGTGCCAGCAGTGACGGACAGGGGGCTGAAAAACTGTTTTTT.